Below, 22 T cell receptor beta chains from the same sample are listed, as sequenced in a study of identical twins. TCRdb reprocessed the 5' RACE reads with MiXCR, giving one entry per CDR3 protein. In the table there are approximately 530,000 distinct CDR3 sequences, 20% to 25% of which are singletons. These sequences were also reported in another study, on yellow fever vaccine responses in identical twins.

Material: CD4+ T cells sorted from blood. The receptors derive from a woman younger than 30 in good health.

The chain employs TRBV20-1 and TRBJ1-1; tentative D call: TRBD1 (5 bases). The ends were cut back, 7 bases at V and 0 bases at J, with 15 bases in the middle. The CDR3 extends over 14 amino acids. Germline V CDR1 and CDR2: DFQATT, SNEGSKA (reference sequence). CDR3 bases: TGCAGTGTAGGGGTAGGCTTTATGAACACTGAAGCTTTCTTT. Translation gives CSVGVGFMNTEAFF.

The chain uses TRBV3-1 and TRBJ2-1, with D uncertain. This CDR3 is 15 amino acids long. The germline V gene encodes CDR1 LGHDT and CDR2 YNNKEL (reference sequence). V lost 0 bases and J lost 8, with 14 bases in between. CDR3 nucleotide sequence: TGTGCCAGCAGCCAAGAATTCGCAAACTCCCATGAGCAGTTCTTC. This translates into CASSQEFANSHEQFF.

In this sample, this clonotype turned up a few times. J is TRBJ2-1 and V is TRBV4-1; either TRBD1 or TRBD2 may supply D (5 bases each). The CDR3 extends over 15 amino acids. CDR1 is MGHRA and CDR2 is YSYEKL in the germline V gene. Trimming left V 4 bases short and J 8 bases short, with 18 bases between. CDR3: CASSLLPGPVDEQFF. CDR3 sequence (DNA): TGCGCCAGCAGCCTCCTCCCGGGGCCCGTCGATGAGCAGTTCTTC.

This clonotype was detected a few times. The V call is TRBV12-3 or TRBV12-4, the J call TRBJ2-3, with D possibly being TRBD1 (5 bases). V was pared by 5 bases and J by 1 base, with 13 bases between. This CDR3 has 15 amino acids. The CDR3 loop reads CASSLRQSGTDTQYF. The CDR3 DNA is TGTGCCAGCAGTCTCAGACAGTCAGGCACAGATACGCAGTATTTT.

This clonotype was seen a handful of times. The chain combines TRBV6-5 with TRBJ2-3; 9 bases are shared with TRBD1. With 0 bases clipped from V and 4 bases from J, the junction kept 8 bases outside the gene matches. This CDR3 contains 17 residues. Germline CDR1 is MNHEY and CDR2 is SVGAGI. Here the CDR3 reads CASSYSGPDRGSDTQYF. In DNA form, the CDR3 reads TGTGCCAGCAGTTACTCGGGTCCGGACAGGGGATCAGATACGCAGTATTTT.

The chain's CDR3 is CSATNADSPLHF. The CDR3 DNA is TGCAGTGCTACTAACGCGGATTCACCCCTCCACTTT. The rearrangement joins TRBV20-1 to TRBJ1-6; D is unclear. Trimming took 4 bases from V and 8 from J, leaving 9 bases between them. The CDR3 runs 12 residues. Looked up from germline, CDR1 is DFQATT and CDR2 is SNEGSKA (reference sequence).

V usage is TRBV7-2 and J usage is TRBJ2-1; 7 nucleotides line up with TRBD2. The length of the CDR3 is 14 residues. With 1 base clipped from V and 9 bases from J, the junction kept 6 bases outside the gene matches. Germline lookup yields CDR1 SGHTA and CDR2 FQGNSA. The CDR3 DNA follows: TGTGCCAGCAGCTTAGGGGGGGGGAGGACTGAGCAGTTCTTC. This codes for CASSLGGGRTEQFF.

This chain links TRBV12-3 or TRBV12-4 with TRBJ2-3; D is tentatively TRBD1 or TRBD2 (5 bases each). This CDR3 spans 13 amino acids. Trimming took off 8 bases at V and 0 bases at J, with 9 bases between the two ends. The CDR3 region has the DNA TGTGCCAGCCGGGACCTGAGCACAGATACGCAGTATTTT. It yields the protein CASRDLSTDTQYF.

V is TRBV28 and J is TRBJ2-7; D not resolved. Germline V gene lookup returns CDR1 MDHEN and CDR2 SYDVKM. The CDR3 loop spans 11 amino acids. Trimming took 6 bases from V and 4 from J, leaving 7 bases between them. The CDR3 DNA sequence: TGTGCCAGCAGAATCAGGTACGAGCAGTACTTC. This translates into CASRIRYEQYF.

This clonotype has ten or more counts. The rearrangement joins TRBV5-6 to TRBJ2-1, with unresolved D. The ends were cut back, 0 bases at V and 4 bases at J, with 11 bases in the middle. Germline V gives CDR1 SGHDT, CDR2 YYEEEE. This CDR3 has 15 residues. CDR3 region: CASSLGILDYNEQFF. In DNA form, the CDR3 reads TGTGCCAGCAGCTTGGGAATTCTAGATTACAATGAGCAGTTCTTC.

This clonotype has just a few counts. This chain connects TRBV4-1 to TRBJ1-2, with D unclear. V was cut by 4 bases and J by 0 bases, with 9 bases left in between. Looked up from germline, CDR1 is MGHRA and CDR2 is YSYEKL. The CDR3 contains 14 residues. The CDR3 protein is CASSPRETNYGYTF. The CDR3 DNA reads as TGCGCCAGCAGCCCGAGGGAAACTAACTATGGCTACACCTTC.

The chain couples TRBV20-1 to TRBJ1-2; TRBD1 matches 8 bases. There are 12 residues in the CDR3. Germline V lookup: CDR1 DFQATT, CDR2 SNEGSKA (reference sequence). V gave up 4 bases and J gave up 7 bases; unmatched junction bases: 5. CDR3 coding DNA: TGCAGTGCTAATACAGGGGGTTTTGGCTACACCTTC. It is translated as CSANTGGFGYTF.

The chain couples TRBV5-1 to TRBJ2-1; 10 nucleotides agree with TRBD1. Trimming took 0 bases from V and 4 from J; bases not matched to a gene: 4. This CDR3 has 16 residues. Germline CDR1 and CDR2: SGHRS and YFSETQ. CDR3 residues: CASSLGPGQGYNEQFF. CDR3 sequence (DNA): TGCGCCAGCAGCTTGGGCCCGGGACAGGGGTACAATGAGCAGTTCTTC.

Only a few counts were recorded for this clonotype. The DNA for the CDR3 is TGTGCCAGCAGTTATGAGAGGTCCGATGAGCAGTTCTTC. Amino acid sequence: CASSYERSDEQFF. The V call is TRBV6-2 or TRBV6-3, the J call TRBJ2-1, with D unclear. This CDR3 is 13 amino acids long. V lost 3 bases, J lost 8 bases, and 11 bases lay in between. Germline V lookup: CDR1 MNHEY, CDR2 SVGEGT.

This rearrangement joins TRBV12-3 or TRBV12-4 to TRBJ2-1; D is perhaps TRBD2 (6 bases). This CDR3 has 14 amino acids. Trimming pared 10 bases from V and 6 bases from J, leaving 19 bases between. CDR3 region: CATQTSLTPNEQFF. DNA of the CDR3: TGTGCCACCCAAACTAGCCTGACCCCCAATGAGCAGTTCTTC.

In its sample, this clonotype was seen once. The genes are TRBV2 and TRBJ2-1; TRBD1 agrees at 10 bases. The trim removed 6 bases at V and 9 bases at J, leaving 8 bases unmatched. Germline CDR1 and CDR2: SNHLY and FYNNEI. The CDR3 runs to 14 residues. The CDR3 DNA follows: TGTGCCAGCAGGGCGGACAGGGGGTTGGGTGAGCAGTTCTTC. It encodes CASRADRGLGEQFF.

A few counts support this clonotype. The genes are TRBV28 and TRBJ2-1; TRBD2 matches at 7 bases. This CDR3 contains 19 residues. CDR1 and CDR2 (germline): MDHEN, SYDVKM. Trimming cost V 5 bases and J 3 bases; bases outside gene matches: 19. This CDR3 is CASSPISPGKAGNYNEQFF. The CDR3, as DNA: TGTGCCAGCAGTCCCATTTCCCCGGGAAAAGCGGGAAACTACAATGAGCAGTTCTTC.

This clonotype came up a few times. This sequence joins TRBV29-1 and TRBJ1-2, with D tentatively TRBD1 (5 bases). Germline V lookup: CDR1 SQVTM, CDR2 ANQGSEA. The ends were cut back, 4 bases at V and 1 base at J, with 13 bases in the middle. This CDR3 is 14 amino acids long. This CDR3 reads CSVVEMGVNYGYTF. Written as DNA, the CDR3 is TGCAGCGTTGTTGAGATGGGGGTTAACTATGGCTACACCTTC.

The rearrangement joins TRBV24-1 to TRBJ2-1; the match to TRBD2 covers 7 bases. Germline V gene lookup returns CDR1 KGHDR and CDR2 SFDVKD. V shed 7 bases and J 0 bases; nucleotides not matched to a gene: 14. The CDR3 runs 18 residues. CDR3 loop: CATSPRDGGRVSYNEQFF. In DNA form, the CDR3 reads TGTGCCACCAGCCCCCGGGATGGCGGGAGAGTCTCCTACAATGAGCAGTTCTTC.

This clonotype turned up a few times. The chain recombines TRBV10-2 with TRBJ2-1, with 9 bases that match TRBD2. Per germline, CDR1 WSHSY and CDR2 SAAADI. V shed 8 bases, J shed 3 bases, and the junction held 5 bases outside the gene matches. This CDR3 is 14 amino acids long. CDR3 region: CASGGTSNYNEQFF. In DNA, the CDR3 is TGCGCCAGCGGAGGGACTAGCAACTACAATGAGCAGTTCTTC.

The CDR3 sequence is CSVQKGQGATYEQYF. CDR3 bases: TGCAGCGTGCAGAAGGGACAGGGGGCAACCTACGAGCAGTACTTC. The genes are TRBV29-1 and TRBJ2-7; 12 positions agree with TRBD1. V dropped 6 bases and J dropped 2; count of bases not matched to a gene: 8. The CDR3 has 15 residues. CDR1 is SQVTM, CDR2 ANQGSEA, per germline.

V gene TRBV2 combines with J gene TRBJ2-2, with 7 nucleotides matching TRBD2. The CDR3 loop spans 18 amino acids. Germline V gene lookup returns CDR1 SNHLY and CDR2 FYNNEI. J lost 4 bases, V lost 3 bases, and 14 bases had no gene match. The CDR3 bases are TGTGCCAGCAGTGATCCTAGCGGCAGATCGGGGGGCACCGGGGAGCTGTTTTTT. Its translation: CASSDPSGRSGGTGELFF.